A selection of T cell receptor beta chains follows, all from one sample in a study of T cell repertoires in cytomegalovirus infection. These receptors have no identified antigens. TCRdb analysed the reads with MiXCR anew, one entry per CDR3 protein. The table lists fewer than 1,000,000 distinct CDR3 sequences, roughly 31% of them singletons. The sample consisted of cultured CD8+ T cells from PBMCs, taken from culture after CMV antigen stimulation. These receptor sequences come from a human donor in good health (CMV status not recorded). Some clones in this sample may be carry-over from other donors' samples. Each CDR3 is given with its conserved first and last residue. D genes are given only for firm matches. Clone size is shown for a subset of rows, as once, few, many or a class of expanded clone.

TGCAGCGCAACAGGGGGCCCAGTAAGGGGGGAGCTGTTTTTT,CSATGGPVRGELFF,few,TRBV29-1,TRBD1,TRBJ2-2
TGTGCCAGCAGTTACGGATACAGGGATTTACGCACAGATACGCAGTATTTT,CASSYGYRDLRTDTQYF,.,TRBV6-1,.,TRBJ2-3
TGTGCCAGCAGACCGAAATCCACCGTAGACAGTCTAGACCCGAACACTGAAGCTTTCTTT,CASRPKSTVDSLDPNTEAFF,few,TRBV12-3/TRBV12-4,.,TRBJ1-1
TGTGCTTCACAAATTAAGGGAGCTAACACTGAAGCTTTCTTT,CASQIKGANTEAFF,few,TRBV5-6,.,TRBJ1-1
TGTGCCAGTAACTGGCGGGGGGGCAATGAGCAGTTCTTC,CASNWRGGNEQFF,.,TRBV19,TRBD2,TRBJ2-1
TGTGCCAGTAGTATCGGACACGAAGTCTACGAGCAGTACTTC,CASSIGHEVYEQYF,.,TRBV19,.,TRBJ2-7
TGTGCCAGCAGCTTGGGGGGACAGGCCTTCGCCTATGGCTACACCTTC,CASSLGGQAFAYGYTF,.,TRBV7-9,TRBD1,TRBJ1-2
TGTGCCAGTAGTATAACACGACGGGTGAACACTGAAGCTTTCTTT,CASSITRRVNTEAFF,.,TRBV19,.,TRBJ1-1
TGTGCCAGCTCACCAACACAGGGGAGCTATAGCAATCAGCCCCAGCATTTT,CASSPTQGSYSNQPQHF,medium-sized,TRBV18,TRBD1,TRBJ1-5
TGTGTCAGCAGCTTAGAAGGGTCGGACACCGGGGAGCTGTTTTTT,CVSSLEGSDTGELFF,.,TRBV7-2,.,TRBJ2-2